Listed below are T cell receptor beta chains from one sample, sequenced in a study of cytomegalovirus exposure and HLA in healthy donors. Using immunoSEQ multiplex PCR, the repertoire was profiled, and TCRdb retains in-frame clones only, with some absent. The sample records under 200,000 clones, around 62% being singletons. The sample comprised PBMCs. These receptors came from a man aged 35 to 55 in good health and CMV-seronegative. CDR3s include the opening cysteine and the closing phenylalanine or tryptophan. Fields, in order: clone size, V gene, D gene, J gene, CDR3 protein, CDR3 DNA. The D gene is left open where the match is weak. The size field is filled for only some rows; it gives once, few, many or a size class.

.,TRBV19,.,TRBJ2-5,CVVRVGETQYF,TGTGTCGTCAGGGTTGGGGAGACCCAGTACTTC
.,TRBV7-9,.,TRBJ2-2,CSSSLWGPNTGELFF,TGTTCCAGCAGCTTGTGGGGCCCGAACACCGGGGAGCTGTTTTTT
.,TRBV10-3,.,TRBJ2-5,CAISESRPSQETQYF,TGTGCCATCAGTGAGTCCCGTCCTAGCCAAGAGACCCAGTACTTC
.,TRBV10-3,.,TRBJ2-3,CAITAQGDVTDTQYF,TGTGCCATCACCGCCCAAGGGGATGTCACAGATACGCAGTATTTT
few,TRBV9,TRBD1,TRBJ2-7,CASSANDRGEMGEQYF,TGTGCCAGCAGCGCGAATGACAGGGGGGAAATGGGCGAGCAGTACTTC
.,TRBV12-5,.,TRBJ2-1,CASGPSRGSNEQFF,TGTGCTAGTGGTCCTTCTCGGGGAAGCAATGAGCAGTTCTTC
.,TRBV7-2,TRBD1,TRBJ1-2,CASSFRDRTYGYTF,TGTGCCAGCAGCTTCCGGGACAGGACTTATGGCTACACCTTC
few,TRBV6-5,.,TRBJ2-7,CASSLGALAYEQYF,TGTGCCAGCAGCTTGGGGGCCCTAGCCTACGAGCAGTACTTC
.,TRBV5-1,TRBD2,TRBJ2-7,CASSLSGGSSYEQYF,TGCGCCAGCAGCCTTAGCGGGGGATCCTCCTACGAGCAGTACTTC
.,TRBV10-3,TRBD1,TRBJ2-3,CAIRGTGDTDTQYF,TGTGCCATCAGGGGGACAGGGGACACAGATACGCAGTATTTT
.,TRBV15,TRBD1,TRBJ2-3,CATSRGTGIGDTQYF,TGTGCCACCAGCAGAGGGACAGGGATTGGAGATACGCAGTATTTT
.,TRBV27,TRBD1,TRBJ2-7,CASSKEWDRAVEQYF,TGTGCCAGCAGTAAGGAGTGGGACAGGGCAGTCGAGCAGTACTTC
.,TRBV30,TRBD1,TRBJ1-3,CAWSEGQASSGNTIYF,TGTGCCTGGAGTGAGGGACAGGCGAGCTCTGGAAACACCATATATTTT
.,TRBV28,.,TRBJ1-1,CASSLRVIMNTEAFF,TGTGCCAGCAGTCTCAGGGTTATCATGAACACTGAAGCTTTCTTT
.,TRBV5-6,.,TRBJ2-7,CASSSLGYEQYF,TGTGCCAGCAGCTCTTTGGGCTACGAGCAGTACTTC
.,TRBV29-1,.,TRBJ2-2,CSVVLADGELFF,TGCAGCGTTGTACTAGCAGACGGGGAGCTGTTTTTT
.,TRBV18,TRBD1,TRBJ2-4,CASSPGTGLAKNIQYF,TGTGCCAGCTCACCGGGGACAGGGCTAGCCAAAAACATTCAGTACTTC
few,TRBV10-3,TRBD2,TRBJ2-7,CAISGTSAYEQYF,TGTGCCATCAGCGGGACTAGCGCCTACGAGCAGTACTTC
.,TRBV15,TRBD2,TRBJ2-1,CATSRRLAGGLGNEQFF,TGTGCCACCAGCAGAAGACTAGCGGGGGGGCTGGGCAATGAGCAGTTCTTC
.,TRBV27,TRBD1,TRBJ2-7,CASSSRQGNYEQYF,TGTGCCAGCAGTTCGAGACAGGGAAACTACGAGCAGTACTTC
.,TRBV5-1,.,TRBJ1-1,CASSAWQAGAGDEAFF,TGCGCCAGCAGCGCCTGGCAGGCGGGGGCTGGTGATGAAGCTTTCTTT
.,TRBV19,TRBD2,TRBJ2-2,CASSLMGGTTGELFF,TGTGCCAGTAGTCTCATGGGGGGGACCACCGGGGAGCTGTTTTTT
.,TRBV5-1,.,TRBJ2-7,CASSLNTNYEQYF,TGCGCCAGCAGCTTGAACACCAACTACGAGCAGTACTTC
.,TRBV7-2,.,TRBJ1-3,CASSLARGIGNTIYF,TGTGCCAGCAGCTTAGCGCGAGGGATTGGAAACACCATATATTTT
.,TRBV5-1,.,TRBJ2-7,CASSLALNGEQYF,TGCGCCAGCAGCTTGGCCCTCAACGGTGAGCAGTACTTC
.,TRBV2,TRBD1,TRBJ2-7,CASSQGDTYEQYF,TGTGCCAGCAGCCAGGGGGACACCTACGAGCAGTACTTC
.,TRBV19,.,TRBJ2-2,CASSPLTSTGELFF,TGTGCCAGTAGTCCCCTAACTAGCACCGGGGAGCTGTTTTTT
.,TRBV5-1,TRBD2,TRBJ2-3,CASSFGTSGMATDTQYF,TGCGCCAGCAGCTTCGGGACTAGCGGGATGGCCACAGATACGCAGTATTTT
.,TRBV13,TRBD2,TRBJ2-3,CASSFILGVIGGVGDTQYF,TGTGCCAGCAGCTTCATATTGGGAGTGATTGGGGGGGTCGGGGATACGCAGTATTTT
.,TRBV7-6,.,TRBJ2-7,CANSLRSSGEGYEQYF,TGTGCCAACAGCTTAAGATCGTCGGGAGAAGGGTACGAGCAGTACTTC
once,TRBV5-5,TRBD1,TRBJ1-2,CASSSTRTGRSYGYTF,TGTGCCAGCAGTTCTACCAGGACAGGGAGATCCTATGGCTACACCTTC
.,TRBV9,.,TRBJ2-6,CASSALGGANVLTF,TGTGCCAGCAGCGCCCTAGGTGGGGCCAACGTCCTGACTTTC
.,TRBV9,.,TRBJ2-7,CASSVAPRGGFYEQYF,TGTGCCAGCAGCGTAGCCCCTAGGGGCGGCTTCTACGAGCAGTACTTC
few,TRBV5-1,.,TRBJ2-7,CASSPLGHTADEQYF,TGCGCCAGCAGCCCCCTGGGCCACACCGCCGACGAGCAGTACTTC
.,TRBV2,TRBD1,TRBJ1-1,CASGRGQGIPEAFF,TGTGCCAGCGGAAGGGGGCAGGGGATCCCTGAAGCTTTCTTT
.,TRBV5-1,.,TRBJ2-1,CASSLATLNNEQFF,TGCGCCAGCAGCTTGGCCACTTTAAACAATGAGCAGTTCTTC
once,TRBV5-3,TRBD1,TRBJ1-2,CARSLAGQVTRDGYTF,TGTGCCAGAAGCTTGGCGGGACAGGTTACCCGGGATGGCTACACCTTC
.,TRBV6-5,.,TRBJ1-1,CASTPRGGARTEAFF,TGTGCCAGCACCCCGAGGGGGGGCGCGAGGACTGAAGCTTTCTTT
.,TRBV7-9,.,TRBJ1-4,CSSSLPGMVNEKLFF,TGTTCCAGCAGCCTCCCAGGGATGGTAAATGAAAAACTGTTTTTT
.,TRBV12-2,.,TRBJ1-2,CASRLGELSDYGYTF,TGTGCAAGTCGCTTAGGGGAGCTGTCGGATTATGGCTACACCTTC
.,TRBV11-2,.,TRBJ2-7,CASSLVLGAPEAYEQYF,TGTGCCAGCAGCTTAGTTCTAGGGGCCCCCGAAGCCTACGAGCAGTACTTC
.,TRBV6-5,.,TRBJ1-6,CASSYSLAGGYSPLHF,TGTGCCAGCAGTTACTCGTTGGCGGGGGGATATTCACCCCTCCACTTT
.,TRBV5-6,TRBD1,TRBJ2-1,CASSLEGQRVRNEQFF,TGTGCCAGCAGCTTGGAGGGACAGAGGGTGCGTAATGAGCAGTTCTTC
.,TRBV5-4,.,TRBJ1-2,CASSLQGTGGYTF,TGTGCCAGCAGCTTACAGGGAACAGGGGGCTACACCTTC
once,TRBV28,TRBD2,TRBJ2-1,CASIGAGGRNEQFF,TGTGCCAGCATAGGGGCGGGGGGGAGGAATGAGCAGTTCTTC
.,TRBV29-1,.,TRBJ2-2,CSVLGFNTGELFF,TGCAGCGTTCTGGGCTTTAACACCGGGGAGCTGTTTTTT
.,TRBV7-9,TRBD2,TRBJ2-7,CSSSSPAAGGLEQYF,TGTTCCAGCAGCTCGCCGGCAGCGGGAGGCCTCGAGCAGTACTTC
.,TRBV5-1,TRBD2,TRBJ2-7,CASSLVGSGGRRIEQYF,TGCGCCAGCAGCTTAGTGGGAAGCGGCGGGAGGCGGATCGAGCAGTACTTC
few,TRBV7-9,TRBD1,TRBJ1-4,CASSPRQGAIIEKLFF,TGTGCCAGCAGCCCCCGACAGGGGGCGATTATCGAAAAACTGTTTTTT
.,TRBV5-4,TRBD1,TRBJ1-5,CASSSGTGGGNQPQHF,TGTGCCAGCAGCTCCGGGACAGGGGGCGGCAATCAGCCCCAGCATTTT
.,TRBV11-2,TRBD2,TRBJ2-7,CASSSPGTSGYEQYF,TGTGCCAGCAGCTCCCCAGGGACTAGCGGCTACGAGCAGTACTTC
few,TRBV10-3,TRBD2,TRBJ2-5,CAIGRGERETQYF,TGTGCCATCGGACGGGGGGAAAGGGAGACCCAGTACTTC
.,TRBV11-2,TRBD1,TRBJ1-2,CASSSRTGGYGYTF,TGTGCCAGCAGCTCCCGGACAGGGGGCTATGGCTACACCTTC
.,TRBV5-1,TRBD1,TRBJ2-2,CASSFGPGQGSTGELFF,TGCGCCAGCAGCTTCGGACCGGGACAGGGATCCACCGGGGAGCTGTTTTTT
.,TRBV5-3,TRBD1,TRBJ2-3,CARSLWGQGKDTQYF,TGTGCCAGAAGCTTATGGGGACAGGGGAAAGATACGCAGTATTTT
.,TRBV11-2,TRBD2,TRBJ2-1,CASSLIQAGVDNEQFF,TGTGCCAGCAGCTTAATCCAAGCGGGAGTCGACAATGAGCAGTTCTTC
.,TRBV7-9,.,TRBJ2-7,CASSLGTSRREQYF,TGTGCCAGCAGCTTAGGGACAAGTCGTCGCGAGCAGTACTTC
once,TRBV11-2,TRBD1,TRBJ1-3,CASSSLGTGSSGNTIYF,TGTGCCAGCAGCTCCTTAGGGACAGGGAGCTCTGGAAACACCATATATTTT
few,TRBV5-4,TRBD1,TRBJ1-3,CASSQTGPGNTIYF,TGTGCCAGCAGCCAGACAGGGCCCGGAAACACCATATATTTT